This paragraph reports one TCR beta chain. Its antigen remains unidentified. Qualities for individual bases were not recorded, and no much larger clone is one base off. This sample was included in a study of blood T cell repertoires in COVID-19 (dated by TCRdb to between 2020 and 2021). Regarding the study in general: Collaborator samples came from the United States, Italy and Spain and covered acute and convalescent phases of COVID-19. The material from the prospective study consisted of cDNA or gDNA derived from T cells, B-cell-depleted T cells, or PBMCs. Deeply sampled blood TCRbeta repertoires from subjects exposed to, actively infected with, or recovered from COVID-19 were included in the dataset. The repertoires were made available in a free public database intended to serve as a resource for research on the immune response to SARS-CoV-2. Samples were obtained from the ongoing ImmuneRACE study (first 160 participants) and from some 1,200 subjects provided by 6 global collaborators. Sample metadata almost always included a de-identified subject ID, COVID-19 status, age in years and sex. HLA class I and class II types, where available, came from metadata supplied by the sample provider rather than from assay-based typing. Results the study describes overall, beyond this receptor: The quantity of clinical and demographic metadata differed by source and by participant and was supplied without curation.

TCRbeta CDR3 regions were amplified from genomic DNA by means of the immunoSEQ Assay, a bias-controlled multiplex PCR. In the source study's methods: The number of nucleated cells in each sample was estimated by amplification of reference gene primers within the assay. To quantify the absolute abundance of each unique TCRbeta CDR3 rearrangement, sequence reads were collapsed and filtered. For each sample, productive Simpson clonality was calculated as the square root of Simpson's diversity index across productive rearrangements. TCRdb stores this immuneACCESS table with in-frame sequences only. Part of the clones is absent; in the studies checked, under half of the shortfall reflects unresolved V genes, and no reason is known for the rest. V, J and clone size are taken as reported in that table, and D and trimming were inferred from the DNA itself. This sample is represented by tens of thousands of clones; about 80% of them were singletons. Jointly, the top ten make up roughly 28% of the sample.

Collaborating institutions collected whole blood in K2EDTA tubes following their own protocols. For TCRbeta analysis, collaborator samples were shipped as frozen whole blood, as isolated PBMCs, or as DNA extracted from either sample type. This TCR was sampled from an older man with acute or convalescent COVID-19. The sequencing sample was made of peripheral blood.

This receptor carries the CDR3 CASSLDGGSGANVLTF. The DNA sequence follows: TGTGCCAGCAGCTTAGATGGAGGGTCTGGGGCCAACGTCCTGACTTTC. The sequence links TRBV11-3 to TRBJ2-6, with TRBD2 perhaps the D gene, on 6 matching bases. From the cysteine up to the phenylalanine, the CDR3 has a length of 16 residues. The only DNA kept is the CDR3, 48 bases in frame from the first base. CDR1 and CDR2 (SGHNT, YENEEA) derive from the germline V gene. The junction shows trimming of 0 bases on V and 1 base on J, plus 7 bases between the germline ends.